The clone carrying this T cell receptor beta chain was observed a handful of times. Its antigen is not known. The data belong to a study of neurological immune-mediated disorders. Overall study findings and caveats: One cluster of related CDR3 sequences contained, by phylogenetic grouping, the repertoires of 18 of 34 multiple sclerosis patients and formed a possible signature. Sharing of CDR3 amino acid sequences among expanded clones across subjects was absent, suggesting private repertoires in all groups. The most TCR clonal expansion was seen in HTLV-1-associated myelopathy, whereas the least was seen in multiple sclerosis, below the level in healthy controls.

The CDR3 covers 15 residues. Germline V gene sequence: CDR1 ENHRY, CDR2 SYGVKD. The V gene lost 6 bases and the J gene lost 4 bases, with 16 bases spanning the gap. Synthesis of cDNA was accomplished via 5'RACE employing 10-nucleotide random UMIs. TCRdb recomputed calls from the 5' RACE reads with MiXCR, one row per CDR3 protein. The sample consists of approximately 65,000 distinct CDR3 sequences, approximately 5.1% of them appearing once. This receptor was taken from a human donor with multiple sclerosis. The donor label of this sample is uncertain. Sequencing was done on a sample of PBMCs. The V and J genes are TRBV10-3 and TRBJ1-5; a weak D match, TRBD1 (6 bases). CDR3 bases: TGTGCCATCAGCCCATCGGGGGCAGGAAATCAGCCCCAGCATTTT. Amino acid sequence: CAISPSGAGNQPQHF.